The clone carrying this T cell receptor beta chain was seen at least ten times. No antigen is known for it. These data belong to a study of T cell repertoires in cytomegalovirus infection. Background on the study: Based on public TCR beta signatures, there were indications of CMV infection and of a matching HLA type.

TCRdb reprocessed the reads via MiXCR and lists one record per CDR3 protein. The sample holds 360,000 or so distinct CDR3 sequences; roughly 34% are singletons and the top ten take about 13%. Trimming removed 4 bases from V and 3 bases from J, with 17 bases in between. This CDR3 region has 16 residues. CDR1 and CDR2 from the germline V gene are SGHTA and FQGNSA. The sample here was cultured PBMCs, taken from culture after CMV antigen stimulation. The clonotype comes from a human donor in good health (CMV status not recorded). Some clones in this sample may be carry-over from other donors' samples. The chain combines TRBV7-2 with TRBJ2-3, with TRBD1 as a possible D gene (6 bases). The CDR3 sequence: CASSSAGTYVTDTQYF. The CDR3, as DNA: TGTGCCAGCAGCTCCGCAGGGACATACGTAACAGATACGCAGTATTTT.